This T cell receptor beta chain is from a study of CD8+ T cells in alopecia areata. RNA was extracted and reverse transcribed into cDNA as the sequencing template. Sequencing was performed with immunoSEQ multiplex PCR; in TCRdb, only in-frame clones are kept and a portion is missing. The profile shows hundreds of thousands of clones, 67% of them singletons. Germline values: CDR1 SEHNR, CDR2 FQNEAQ (reference sequence). This CDR3 contains 18 residues. Trimming removed 4 bases from V and 0 bases from J, with 21 bases in between. Those with alopecia areata gave lesional scalp punch biopsies and peripheral blood.

The source of this sequence is a human donor with alopecia areata. The V and J genes are TRBV7-9 and TRBJ1-1; maybe TRBD1 (5 bases). Material: CD4+ T cells sorted from blood, obtained at week 0. The CDR3 region is CASSSFGTRGPMNTEAFF. As DNA, the CDR3 is TGTGCCAGCAGCTCCTTTGGGACCCGGGGCCCTATGAACACTGAAGCTTTCTTT.